This T cell receptor (beta chain) was profiled in a study of technical replicates of blood from several donors listed by TCRdb under 2017. Receptor libraries were prepared by the immunoSEQ multiplex PCR assay. The clones in this table, taken by TCRdb from immuneACCESS, are in-frame only. Not every clone is retained; where verified, under half of the shortfall comes from an unresolved V gene, and the cause of the rest is unknown. Here the sample has about 59,000 clones; 80% to 95% occur a single time. About 3.9% of the sample belongs to the ten largest clones. On this clone: Its antigen is not yet known. No clone much larger than this one lies a single base away; base qualities are absent.

The CDR3 spans 15 residues, from the cysteine through the phenylalanine. Of all the DNA, just the CDR3 is kept, 45 bases in frame from base 1. V is pared back by 0 bases and J by 2 bases, with 11 bases lying between the germline termini. CDR1 and CDR2, per the germline V gene (reference sequence), are SEHNR and FQNEAQ. The receptor's source is a human donor in good health. Some clones in this sample may be carry-over from other donors' samples. The rearranged segments are TRBV7-9 and TRBJ2-7; a weak D assignment points to TRBD2 (5 bases agree). The sample comprised PBMCs. In nucleotides, the sequence is TGTGCCAGCAGCTTAGCCGATGGGAGAACCTACGAGCAGTACTTC. The resulting protein is CASSLADGRTYEQYF. When the CDR3 is completed using the reference TRBV7-9 and TRBJ2-7 genes on either side, the full variable domain is DTGVSQNPRHKITKRGQNVTFRCDPISEHNRLYWYRQTLGQGPEFLTYFQNEAQLEKSRLLSDRFSAERPKGSFSTLEIQRTEQGDSAMYLCASSLADGRTYEQYFGPGTRLTVT.